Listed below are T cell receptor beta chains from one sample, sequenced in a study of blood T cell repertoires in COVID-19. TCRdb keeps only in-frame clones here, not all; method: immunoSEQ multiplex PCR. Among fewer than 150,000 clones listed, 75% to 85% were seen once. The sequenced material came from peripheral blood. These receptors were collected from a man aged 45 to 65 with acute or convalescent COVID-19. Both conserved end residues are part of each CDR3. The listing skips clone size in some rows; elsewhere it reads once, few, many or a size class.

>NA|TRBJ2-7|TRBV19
CASSPRQGGEQYF
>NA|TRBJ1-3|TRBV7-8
CASSQEGHYNSGNTIYF
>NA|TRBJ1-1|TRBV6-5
CASGLNTEAFF
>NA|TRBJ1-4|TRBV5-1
CASSLGQANEKLFF
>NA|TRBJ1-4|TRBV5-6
CASSFGGFSNEKLFF
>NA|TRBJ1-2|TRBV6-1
CASSETGGYGYTF
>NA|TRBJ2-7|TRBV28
CASKAGYEQYF
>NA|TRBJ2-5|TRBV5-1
CASSPSSGRYQETQYF
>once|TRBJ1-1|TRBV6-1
CASREAFRQGTEAFF
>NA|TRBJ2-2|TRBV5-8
CACSGFRSGELFF
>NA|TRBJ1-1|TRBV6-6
CASSYRVNTEAFF
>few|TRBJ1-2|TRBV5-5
CASSDPGQGTDGYTF
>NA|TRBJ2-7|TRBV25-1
CASSDNRVNEQYF
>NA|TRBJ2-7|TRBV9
CASSVDLGQGAYEQYF
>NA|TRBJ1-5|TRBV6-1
CASSDLDRVAQHF
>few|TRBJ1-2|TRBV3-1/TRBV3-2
CASSQADRSYNYGYTF
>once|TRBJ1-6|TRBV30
CAWSTDRAWNSPLHF
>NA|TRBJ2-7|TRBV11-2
CASSPGTVSYEQYF
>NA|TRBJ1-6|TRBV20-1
CSASQGNSPLHF
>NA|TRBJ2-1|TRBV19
CASTRQRGVNEQFF
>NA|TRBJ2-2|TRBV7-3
CASSPGTSGRPGELFF
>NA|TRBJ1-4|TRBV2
CASSDNRGSNEKLFF
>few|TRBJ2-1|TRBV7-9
CASSLWASGGHYNEQFF
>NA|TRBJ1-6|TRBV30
CAWSGGRLGVGDSPLHF
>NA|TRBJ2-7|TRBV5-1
CASSSFGSSYEQYF
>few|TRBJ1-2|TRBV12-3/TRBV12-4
CASSLSGFYGYTF
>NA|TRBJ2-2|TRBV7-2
CASGRNRDSSTGELFF
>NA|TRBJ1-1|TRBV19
CASSINTGESVNTEAFF
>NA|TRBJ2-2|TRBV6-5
CATLGGANTGELFF
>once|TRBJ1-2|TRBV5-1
CASSLVSGVSSNYGYTF
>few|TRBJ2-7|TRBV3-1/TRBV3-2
CASSQYHGRYEQYF
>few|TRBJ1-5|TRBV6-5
CASRTGGGNQPQHF
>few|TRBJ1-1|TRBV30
CAWSVPPQGWLTEAFF
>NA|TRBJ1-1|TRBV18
CASSPQGARTEAFF
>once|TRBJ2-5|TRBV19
CASSTWDFRLETQYF
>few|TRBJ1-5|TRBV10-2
CASSEYPGSNQPQHF
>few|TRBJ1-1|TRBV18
CASLGQKNTEAFF
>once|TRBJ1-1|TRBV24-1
CATIGQGGTEAFF
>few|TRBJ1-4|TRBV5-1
CASSLAQTRNEKLFF
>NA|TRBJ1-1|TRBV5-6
CASSQTGLGTEAFF
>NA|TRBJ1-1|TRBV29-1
CSVDDRVNTEAFF
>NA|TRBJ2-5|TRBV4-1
CASSRPGTGGLETQYF
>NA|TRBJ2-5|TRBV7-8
CASSLAGGETQYF
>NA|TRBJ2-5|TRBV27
CASSPTNGLAGETQYF
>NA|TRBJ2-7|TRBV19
CASSIIASGGNEQYF
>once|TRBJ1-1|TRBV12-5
CASGLGKGIAFF
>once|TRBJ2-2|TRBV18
CASSPPELVAGELFF
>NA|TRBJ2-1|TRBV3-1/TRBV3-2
CASSPSLAGGYNEQFF
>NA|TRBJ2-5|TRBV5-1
CASSLAGNRETQYF
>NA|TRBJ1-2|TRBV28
CASSLKTGAGNAF
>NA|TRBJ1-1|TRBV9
CASSVGQRNTEAFF